Sequencing of this T cell receptor (beta chain) was carried out in a study of spatial heterogeneity in lung cancer (dated by TCRdb to between 2018 and 2021). Regarding the study in general: Samples were obtained from over 70 patients with early-stage, untreated non-small cell lung cancer from the lung TRACERx cohort. Follow-up PBMC samples were sequenced whenever available, with the median time to follow-up being approximately two years after resection. More beta-chain than alpha-chain transcripts were consistently detected, likely reflecting higher beta-chain transcript abundance. In the raw uncorrected reads, each unique combination of TCR and UMI appeared more than ten times on average. In non-small cell lung cancer, the study quantitatively compared TCR alpha and beta repertoires across several tumor regions, matched nontumor lung, and blood. The study linked features of the TCR repertoire to counts of nonsynonymous mutations, which were determined by whole-exome sequencing of tumor tissue. Both alpha and beta chains were TCR-sequenced in samples taken at surgery, namely 220 tumor regions, under 80 matched nontumor lung samples and about 54 PBMC samples.

Germline trimming: 5 bases from V, 2 bases from J; junction bases outside gene matches: 3. CDR1 and CDR2 are drawn from the germline V gene: SGHNT, YENEEA. Including cysteine and phenylalanine, the CDR3 has 15 amino acids. The retained sequence is limited to the CDR3, 45 bases, with the frame set at the first base. Notes on this clonotype: There is no known antigen for this receptor. The input lacks base qualities; no much larger clone sits a single base away.

Library preparation employed 5' RACE. The reads were generated on a NextSeq 500. The TCR library protocol attached a unique molecular identifier to each TCR cDNA molecule to allow correction of PCR and sequencing errors. The study's own analysis went as follows. Decombinator tools were used for TCR identification, UMI-based error correction and CDR3 extraction. Expanded TCRs were defined as those above a frequency of 2 per 1,000, corresponding to the top 1% of the tumor frequency distribution. Renyi diversity was calculated using the R vegan package after each repertoire was subsampled 100 times to 5,000 TCRs. CDR3 similarity networks were built from amino acid triplet string-kernel similarity, connecting CDR3s with pairwise similarity above 0.82. Starting from the raw public reads, TCRdb applied fastp trimming at Q25, assembled clones with MiXCR and retained in-frame beta chains. Rows are unified per CDR3 protein, each entry keeping the most common DNA and genes. The authors' filters were not applied to this entry. In all, the sample holds more than 95,000 distinct CDR3 sequences, and 9.5% to 15% of those were seen once. Of the sample, over 15% is held by the ten largest clones.

The time point label here, explained by the study, means: blood at routine non-recurrence follow-up after resection. For TCR sequencing, whole RNA was extracted from tumor and nontumor lung tissue, or from cryopreserved PBMC samples, and no cell sorting was done. Patients were selected for TCR sequencing only if sufficient RNA was available from at least two tumor regions. The paper's findings and limits, for the study overall: Ubiquitous expanded tumor TCRs showed up in blood more often at tumor resection than at routine follow-up. Additional single-cell paired TCR alpha and beta sequencing was considered necessary to confirm, at a functional level, the hypothesis that regional TCRs recognize regional mutations. Only about 15 patients were included in comparisons of baseline and follow-up blood repertoires.

The starting material was PBMCs, obtained at follow-up. The origin of this receptor is a male donor with early-stage non-small cell lung cancer. This chain is built from TRBV11-3 and TRBJ2-1; 10 central nucleotides agree with TRBD2. The CDR3 here reads CASSPSGGAYNEQFF. The DNA is TGTGCCAGCAGCCCTAGCGGGGGTGCCTACAATGAGCAGTTCTTC.